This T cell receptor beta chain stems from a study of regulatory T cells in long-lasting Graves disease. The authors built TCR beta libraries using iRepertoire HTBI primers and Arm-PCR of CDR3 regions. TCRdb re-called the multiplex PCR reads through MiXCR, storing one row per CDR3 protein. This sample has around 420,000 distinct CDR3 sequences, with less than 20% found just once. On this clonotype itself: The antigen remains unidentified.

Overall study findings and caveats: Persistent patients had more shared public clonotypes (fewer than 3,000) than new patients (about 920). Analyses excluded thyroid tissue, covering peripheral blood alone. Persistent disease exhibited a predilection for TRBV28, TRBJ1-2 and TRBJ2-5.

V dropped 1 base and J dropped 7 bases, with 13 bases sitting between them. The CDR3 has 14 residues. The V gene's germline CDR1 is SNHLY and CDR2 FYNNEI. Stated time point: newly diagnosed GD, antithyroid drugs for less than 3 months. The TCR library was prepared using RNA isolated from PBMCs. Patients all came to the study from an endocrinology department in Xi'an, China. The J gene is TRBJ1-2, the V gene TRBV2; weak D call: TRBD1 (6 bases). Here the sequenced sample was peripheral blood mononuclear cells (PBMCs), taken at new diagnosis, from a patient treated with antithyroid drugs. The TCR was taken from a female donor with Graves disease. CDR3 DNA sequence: TGTGCCAGCAGTGAAGGGGGGGCCGGTGGTGGCTACACCTTC. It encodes CASSEGGAGGGYTF.